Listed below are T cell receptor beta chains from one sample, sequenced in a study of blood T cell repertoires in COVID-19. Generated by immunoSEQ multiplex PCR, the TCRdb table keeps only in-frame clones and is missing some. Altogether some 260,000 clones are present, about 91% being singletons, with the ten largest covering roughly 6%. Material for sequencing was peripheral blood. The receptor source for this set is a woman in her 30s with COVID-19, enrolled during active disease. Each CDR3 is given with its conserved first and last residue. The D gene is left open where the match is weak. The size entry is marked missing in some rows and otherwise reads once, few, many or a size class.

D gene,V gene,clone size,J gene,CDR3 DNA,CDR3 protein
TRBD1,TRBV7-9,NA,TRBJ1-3,TGTGCCAGCACCCAAGCTGGGACAGCCTCTGGAAACACCATATATTTT,CASTQAGTASGNTIYF
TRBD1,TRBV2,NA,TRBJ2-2,TGTGCCAGCAGTGTAAGAAGGGGGACAGGGAGTGGCGGGGAGCTGTTTTTT,CASSVRRGTGSGGELFF
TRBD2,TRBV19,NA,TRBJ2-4,TGTGCCAGTGGGGGACTAGCGGTAAACATTCAGTACTTC,CASGGLAVNIQYF
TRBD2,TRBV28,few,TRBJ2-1,TGTGCCAGCACCCCGCCCCGGGGGGCCTACAATGAGCAGTTCTTC,CASTPPRGAYNEQFF
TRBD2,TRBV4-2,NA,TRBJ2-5,TGTGCCAGCAGCCAAGCGGCTAGCGGGGGGGAGGGGGAGACCCAGTACTTC,CASSQAASGGEGETQYF
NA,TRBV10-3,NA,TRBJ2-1,TGTGCCATCAGGGAGGACAGATACAATGAGCAGTTCTTC,CAIREDRYNEQFF
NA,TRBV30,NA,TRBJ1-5,TGTGCCTGGAGTGGGTATAGAGGAAATCAGCCCCAGCATTTT,CAWSGYRGNQPQHF
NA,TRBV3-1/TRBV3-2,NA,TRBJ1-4,TGTGCTACCTTGGGGCAGGGGAATGAAAAACTGTTTTTT,CATLGQGNEKLFF
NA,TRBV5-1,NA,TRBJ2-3,TGCGCCAGCAGCTTGGACTCAGATACGCAGTATTTT,CASSLDSDTQYF
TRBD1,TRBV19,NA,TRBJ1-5,TGTGCCAGTAGTGTATCAGACAGGGGCAATCAGCCCCAGCATTTT,CASSVSDRGNQPQHF
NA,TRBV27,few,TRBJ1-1,TGTGCCAGCAGTTTAGCAGAGGGGGTCACTGAAGCTTTCTTT,CASSLAEGVTEAFF
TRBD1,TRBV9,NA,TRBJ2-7,TGTGCCAGCAGCTCCCGGACAGGGAGAACCTACGAGCAGTACTTC,CASSSRTGRTYEQYF
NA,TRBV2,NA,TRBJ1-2,TGTGCCAGCAGTGGAGGGGGGGCGCGTGGCTACACCTTC,CASSGGGARGYTF
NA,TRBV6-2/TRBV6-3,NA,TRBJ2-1,TGTGCCAGCAGTTACTCGATGGAGGCAGGGGATGAGCAGTTCTTC,CASSYSMEAGDEQFF
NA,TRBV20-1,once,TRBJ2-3,TGCAGTGCTAGTACTCAGGGACTTCCAATCACAGATACGCAGTATTTT,CSASTQGLPITDTQYF
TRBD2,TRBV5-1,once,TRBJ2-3,TGCGCCAGCAAGCCGCTAGCGGGGAACACAGATACGCAGTATTTT,CASKPLAGNTDTQYF
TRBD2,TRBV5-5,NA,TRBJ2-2,TGTGCCAGCAGCCCTATGACTAGCGGGAGGGCCCTAGGAACCGGGGAGCTGTTTTTT,CASSPMTSGRALGTGELFF
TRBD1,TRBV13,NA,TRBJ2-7,TGTGCCAGCAGCTTAGGGGGACAGCCCTCCTACGAGCAGTACTTC,CASSLGGQPSYEQYF
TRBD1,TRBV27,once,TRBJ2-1,TGTGCCAGCAGTCCGGGACAGTACAATGAGCAGTTCTTC,CASSPGQYNEQFF
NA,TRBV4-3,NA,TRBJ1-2,TGCGCCAGCAGCCAATTCACTGGTGGCTATGGCTACACCTTC,CASSQFTGGYGYTF
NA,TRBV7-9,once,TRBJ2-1,TGTGCCAGCAGCTCCCCCTTTTGGAGGGATGAGCAGTTCTTC,CASSSPFWRDEQFF
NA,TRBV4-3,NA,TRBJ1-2,TGCGCCAGCAGCCAAGATGGACGGAGGTTCTATGGCTACACCTTC,CASSQDGRRFYGYTF